These 27 T cell receptor beta chains share one sample of origin, sequenced in a study of Ad26.COV2.S vaccination and SARS-CoV-2 variants. Sequenced by immunoSEQ multiplex PCR; TCRdb stores in-frame clones only, minus some. The sample lists more than 300,000 clones, around 88% occurring once. Treatment noted: 15 to 20 received Ad26.COV2.S at low or high dose, single or two shots; 5 received placebo; per-sample allocation not given. Vaccine and placebo recipients were sampled on day 63 after the first injection. The sequences come from peripheral blood, collected in a trial of Ad26.COV2.S vaccine versus placebo. These receptors were collected from a person aged 18-65 years who received the Ad26.COV2.S COVID-19 vaccine or a placebo.

This rearrangement joins TRBV27 to TRBJ2-1; 10 bases fit TRBD2. Per germline, CDR1 MNHEY and CDR2 SMNVEV (reference sequence). V was clipped by 5 bases and J by 6 bases; unmatched bases: 4. CDR3 length: 14 residues. CDR3: CASSQGLASNEQFF. CDR3 DNA sequence: TGTGCCAGCAGTCAGGGACTAGCGTCCAATGAGCAGTTCTTC.

This clone was detected once. This sequence joins TRBV9 and TRBJ2-3; no definite D call. Germline lookup yields CDR1 SGDLS and CDR2 YYNGEE. V shed 4 bases and J shed 5 bases, with 8 bases lying between them. The CDR3 covers 12 residues. The CDR3 DNA reads TGTGCCAGCAGCTTCCAGGAAGATACGCAGTATTTT. This codes for CASSFQEDTQYF.

The chain recombines TRBV5-5 with TRBJ2-3, with D perhaps matching TRBD1 (6 bases). CDR3 size: 16 residues. Between the trimmed V and J ends, which lost 4 bases and 0 bases, there was a span of 15 bases. CDR1 and CDR2 (germline): SGHKS, YYEKEE (reference sequence). The CDR3 reads CASSTNVQGSTDTQYF. CDR3 DNA sequence: TGTGCCAGCAGCACTAATGTTCAGGGGAGCACAGATACGCAGTATTTT.

The V and J genes are TRBV27 and TRBJ1-1; perhaps TRBD1 as D (6 bases). Trimming removed 8 bases from V and 2 bases from J, with 12 bases in between. The CDR3 spans 13 residues. Germline V lookup: CDR1 MNHEY, CDR2 SMNVEV (reference sequence). The CDR3 region is CASGLQGNTEAFF. CDR3 DNA sequence: TGTGCCAGCGGCTTACAGGGAAACACTGAAGCTTTCTTT.

This chain joins TRBV19 and TRBJ2-1; D might be TRBD2 (5 bases). Germline V CDR1 and CDR2: LNHDA, SQIVND (reference sequence). This CDR3 contains 16 residues. V was clipped by 5 bases and J by 9 bases, with 23 bases between them. CDR3 nucleotides: TGTGCCAGTAGTCTCCCGGGGAGCGGCCCTTTCGTTGAGCAGTTCTTC. This sequence encodes CASSLPGSGPFVEQFF.

The V gene is TRBV5-4, the J gene TRBJ2-5; D tentatively fits TRBD1 or TRBD2 (5 bases each). The CDR3 consists of 15 residues. With 4 bases removed from V and 5 bases from J, the gap between germline ends came to 18 bases. In germline, CDR1 is SGHNT, CDR2 YYREEE (reference sequence). This CDR3 reads CASSLSRGPRETQYF. As DNA, the CDR3 is TGTGCCAGCAGCCTGTCGAGGGGTCCACGGGAGACCCAGTACTTC.

The chain recombines TRBV7-2 with TRBJ2-7, with TRBD1 identical over 12 bases. CDR1 and CDR2 (germline): SGHTA, FQGNSA. This CDR3 spans 15 amino acids. The junction had 9 bases not matched to a gene; V was cut back by 5 bases and J by 7 bases. This CDR3 is CASSANRDRGQEQYF. The CDR3 bases are TGTGCCAGCAGCGCCAACCGGGACAGGGGGCAGGAGCAGTACTTC. The full variable domain, rest sourced from reference TRBV7-2 and TRBJ2-7, is GAGVSQSPSNKVTEKGKDVELRCDPISGHTALYWYRQSLGQGLEFLIYFQGNSAPDKSGLPSDRFSAERTGGSVSTLTIQRTQQEDSAVYLCASSANRDRGQEQYFGPGTRLTVT.

In its sample, this clone was seen once. The J gene is TRBJ1-5, the V gene TRBV6-2 or TRBV6-3; TRBD1 aligns across 7 bases. Germline-derived CDR1 and CDR2 are MNHEY and SVGEGT. The CDR3 has 14 amino acids. V gave up 6 bases and J gave up 2 bases; unmatched junction bases: 4. CDR3: CASSPGQRNQPQHF. CDR3 in DNA: TGTGCCAGCAGCCCGGGACAGCGCAATCAGCCCCAGCATTTT.

The chain employs TRBV6-5 and TRBJ2-3, with D possibly TRBD1 on 5 matching bases. V gave up 6 bases and J gave up 1 base, with 11 bases separating them. This CDR3 has 14 residues. Germline CDR1 MNHEY, CDR2 SVGAGI. The CDR3 reads CASRVQARTDTQYF. In DNA form, the CDR3 reads TGTGCCAGCAGAGTACAGGCCCGCACAGATACGCAGTATTTT.

V usage is TRBV19 and J usage is TRBJ2-2; 10 bases match TRBD1. Trimming cost V 5 bases and J 4 bases; bases outside gene matches: 4. The CDR3 is 15 amino acids. From germline, CDR1 is LNHDA and CDR2 SQIVND (reference sequence). The CDR3 region is CASSRRTGGTGELFF. The CDR3 nucleotides are TGTGCCAGTAGTCGTCGGACAGGGGGCACCGGGGAGCTGTTTTTT.

The chain has TRBV15 and TRBJ1-2; unclear D gene. The CDR3 is 14 amino acids. V lost 1 base, J lost 4 bases, and 10 bases lay in between. The germline gives CDR1 LNHNV, CDR2 YYDKDF (reference sequence). The CDR3 nucleotides read TGTGCCACCAGCAGAGGAACCGAACCCTATGGCTACACCTTC. This translates into CATSRGTEPYGYTF.

The chain recombines TRBV7-2 with TRBJ1-3, with 7 nucleotides matching TRBD1. CDR3 length: 16 residues. The germline V gene has CDR1 SGHTA and CDR2 FQGNSA. With 1 base clipped from V and 2 bases from J, the junction kept 5 bases outside the gene matches. The CDR3: CASSLVRGGTGNTIYF. The CDR3 coding sequence is TGTGCCAGCAGCTTAGTAAGAGGGGGCACTGGAAACACCATATATTTT.

V gene TRBV2 combines with J gene TRBJ1-2; 10 nucleotides match TRBD1. The CDR3 loop spans 15 amino acids. CDR1 is SNHLY, CDR2 FYNNEI, per germline. V lost 8 bases, J lost 3 bases, and 9 bases stayed unmatched. The CDR3 loop is CASPTGTGVDYGYTF. The CDR3 DNA follows: TGTGCCAGCCCTACCGGGACAGGGGTCGACTATGGCTACACCTTC.

This chain links TRBV7-9 with TRBJ1-2; TRBD1 is a possible D gene (5 bases). From germline, CDR1 is SEHNR and CDR2 FQNEAQ (reference sequence). This CDR3 has 16 residues. Trimming left V 5 bases short and J 6 bases short, with 22 bases between. DNA for the CDR3: TGTGCCAGCAGCCCATCCGGGGGTCAATGGAACCATGGCTACACCTTC. This encodes CASSPSGGQWNHGYTF.

The chain combines TRBV28 with TRBJ1-5; 8 bases line up with TRBD1. Trimming cost V 3 bases and J 7 bases; bases outside gene matches: 2. Germline CDR1 is MDHEN and CDR2 is SYDVKM. The CDR3 is 13 amino acids. The CDR3 DNA is TGTGCCAGCAGTTTGCGACAGGGGCAGCCCCAGCATTTT. Amino acids: CASSLRQGQPQHF.

J is TRBJ2-1 and V is TRBV6-6; D is unresolved. Germline V CDR1 and CDR2: MNHNY, SVGAGI (reference sequence). The CDR3 runs to 13 residues. V lost 0 bases and J 9 bases, leaving 9 bases between the germline ends. DNA for the CDR3: TGTGCCAGCAGTTACTCGATTGGCTTTGAGCAGTTCTTC. Translation gives CASSYSIGFEQFF.

The chain has TRBV11-2 and TRBJ1-6; 7 nucleotides align to TRBD1. In germline, CDR1 is SGHAT, CDR2 FQNNGV. This CDR3 contains 15 residues. The V segment lost 8 bases and the J segment 7 bases; nucleotides outside the gene matches: 11. The CDR3 DNA follows: TGTGCCAGCCGCGAGAACAGGGGAACCAATTCACCCCTCCACTTT. Its protein is CASRENRGTNSPLHF.

The rearrangement uses TRBV5-6 and TRBJ2-7, with a weak D call TRBD2 (7 bases). CDR1 is SGHDT and CDR2 is YYEEEE in the germline V gene. The ends were cut back, 0 bases at V and 3 bases at J, with 13 bases in the middle. This CDR3 is 15 amino acids long. The DNA for the CDR3 is TGTGCCAGCAGCTTGGCCGCGGGGGCCCTCTACGAGCAGTACTTC. Its translation is CASSLAAGALYEQYF. Supplemented by reference TRBV5-6 and TRBJ2-7, the full variable domain reads DAGVTQSPTHLIKTRGQQVTLRCSPKSGHDTVSWYQQALGQGPQFIFQYYEEEERQRGNFPDRFSGHQFPNYSSELNVNALLLGDSALYLCASSLAAGALYEQYFGPGTRLTVT.

This chain uses TRBV28 with TRBJ2-7; 7 nucleotides align to TRBD2. The CDR3 spans 14 residues. The junction had 9 bases not matched to a gene; V was cut back by 5 bases and J by 5 bases. Germline assignment: CDR1 MDHEN and CDR2 SYDVKM. CDR3: CASSQDRLADEQYF. DNA for the CDR3: TGTGCCAGCAGTCAGGATCGACTAGCCGACGAGCAGTACTTC. Full variable domain (outside the CDR3, taken from reference TRBV28 and TRBJ2-7): DVKVTQSSRYLVKRTGEKVFLECVQDMDHENMFWYRQDPGLGLRLIYFSYDVKMKEKGDIPEGYSVSREKKERFSLILESASTNQTSMYLCASSQDRLADEQYFGPGTRLTVT.

The chain recombines TRBV7-6 with TRBJ2-5; 7 positions agree with TRBD2. V lost 0 bases, J lost 5 bases, and 9 bases stayed unmatched. The germline gives CDR1 SGHVS, CDR2 FNYEAQ. The CDR3 length is 16 residues. The CDR3 DNA is TGTGCCAGCAGCTTAGCTGCTCTAGCGGAGGGGGAGACCCAGTACTTC. This codes for CASSLAALAEGETQYF. Combining the CDR3 with reference TRBV7-6 and TRBJ2-5 gives the whole variable domain GAGVSQSPRYKVTKRGQDVALRCDPISGHVSLYWYRQALGQGPEFLTYFNYEAQQDKSGLPNDRFSAERPEGSISTLTIQRTEQRDSAMYRCASSLAALAEGETQYFGPGTRLLVL.

The chain couples TRBV28 to TRBJ2-6, with 7 bases matching TRBD1. The V segment lost 5 bases and the J segment 1 base; nucleotides outside the gene matches: 8. The germline V gene has CDR1 MDHEN and CDR2 SYDVKM. The CDR3 is 17 residues long. Here the CDR3 reads CASSPYYRGSGANVLTF. The CDR3 bases are TGTGCCAGCAGTCCCTACTACAGGGGATCTGGGGCCAACGTCCTGACTTTC. Looking up the rest from reference TRBV28 and TRBJ2-6 gives the full variable domain: DVKVTQSSRYLVKRTGEKVFLECVQDMDHENMFWYRQDPGLGLRLIYFSYDVKMKEKGDIPEGYSVSREKKERFSLILESASTNQTSMYLCASSPYYRGSGANVLTFGAGSRLTVL.

The chain uses TRBV12-2 and TRBJ2-5; the table gives TRBD1 as D, unverified against the DNA. TRBV12-2 is designated a pseudogene. CDR3 length equals 18 residues. The CDR3 DNA reads TGTGCAAGTCGCTTAGTAGGGGTGGGACAGAAAAAAAAAGAGACCCAGTACTTC. Translating it yields CASRLVGVGQKKKETQYF.

The chain employs TRBV19 and TRBJ1-4; tentative D call: TRBD1 (5 bases). Trimming removed 4 bases from V and 7 bases from J, with 19 bases in between. Germline V lookup: CDR1 LNHDA, CDR2 SQIVND (reference sequence). The CDR3 spans 16 residues. The CDR3 here is CASSTVSTGPGEKLFF. The CDR3 bases are TGTGCCAGTAGTACTGTATCAACAGGTCCTGGTGAAAAACTGTTTTTT.

This clone was counted once. The rearrangement joins TRBV4-1 to TRBJ1-2, with TRBD1 identical over 8 bases. Per the germline V gene, CDR1 is MGHRA and CDR2 is YSYEKL. This CDR3 region has 15 residues. Trimming at V came to 1 base and at J to 8 bases, leaving 9 bases not matched to a gene. For the CDR3, the DNA is TGCGCCAGCAGCCAAGGACAGGGGAGATCTTTGGGCTACACCTTC. Protein product: CASSQGQGRSLGYTF.

As concerns this clone: The sample carries other DNA sequences with the same CDR3. The chain links TRBV7-9 to TRBJ1-4; 9 positions match TRBD1. With V trimmed by 5 bases and J by 4 bases, 2 bases remained unmatched. Germline CDR1 is SEHNR and CDR2 is FQNEAQ (reference sequence). This CDR3 spans 14 amino acids. The CDR3 DNA sequence: TGTGCCAGCAGCCTGGGACAGGGTAATGAAAAACTGTTTTTT. It translates to CASSLGQGNEKLFF.

This clone has a handful of counts. This chain links TRBV29-1 with TRBJ1-3; D might be TRBD1 (6 bases). This CDR3 is built from 13 residues. Trimming left V 2 bases short and J 2 bases short, with 7 bases between. From germline, CDR1 is SQVTM and CDR2 ANQGSEA. CDR3 nucleotide sequence: TGCAGCGTTGAATCAGGGGCTGGAAACACCATATATTTT. Its translation: CSVESGAGNTIYF.

This chain uses TRBV7-9 with TRBJ2-1; 8 bases match TRBD2. Trimming at V came to 4 bases and at J to 7 bases, leaving 12 bases not matched to a gene. From germline, CDR1 is SEHNR and CDR2 FQNEAQ (reference sequence). The CDR3 is made up of 16 amino acids. The CDR3 sequence is CASSSHSGKRVNEQFF. The CDR3 DNA sequence: TGTGCCAGCAGCTCTCATAGCGGGAAACGGGTTAATGAGCAGTTCTTC.